This TCR beta chain appears in the sequencing data of a study of blood T cell repertoires in COVID-19. With V trimmed by 3 bases and J by 2 bases, 8 bases remained unmatched. The length of the CDR3 is 16 residues. Looked up from germline, CDR1 is MNHEY and CDR2 is SMNVEV (reference sequence). Original data processing: Nucleated cell counts were estimated from reference gene primer amplification. Profiling relied on immunoSEQ multiplex PCR, and the TCRdb table lists in-frame clones only, not all of them. That table is the source of V, J and clone size, and D and trimming were worked out from the DNA. The sample shows about 430,000 clones, 70% to 90% of them seen only once.

The source is a woman younger than 30 who had been exposed to COVID-19. V is TRBV27 and J is TRBJ2-7, with 9 bases identical to TRBD2. The sample taken for sequencing was PBMCs or T cells enriched from blood (not recorded which). The CDR3 region has the DNA TGTGCCAGCAGTTTTCTCGCGGCTAGCGGGACCTACGAGCAGTACTTC. Translated: CASSFLAASGTYEQYF.